What follows describes a single T cell receptor beta chain. Its antigen remains unknown. Assay used: immunoSEQ multiplex PCR; TCRdb lists only in-frame clones, some missing. The sample holds some 15,000 clones, around 94% seen once. The sample comes from a study of graft-versus-host responses after intestinal transplantation. Study findings and constraints: Those patients showing graft-donor T cell macrochimerism displayed high graft-versus-host to host-versus-graft clonal ratios in allografts.

From germline, CDR1 is SGDLS and CDR2 YYNGEE. The CDR3 loop spans 14 amino acids. V dropped 4 bases and J dropped 8; count of bases not matched to a gene: 7. This sequence joins TRBV9 and TRBJ1-4, with 8 positions matching TRBD1. Sequenced here: PBMCs, sampled 9 days after transplant. This sequence was found in a human patient who received an intestinal transplant, so some T cells may come from the graft donor. CDR3: CASSRDRGNEKLFF. In nucleotides, the CDR3 is TGTGCCAGCAGCAGAGACAGGGGAAACGAAAAACTGTTTTTT.